This T cell receptor beta chain was captured by sequencing in a study of shared clonotypes between healthy human individuals. Study-wide findings and caveats: Sharing across four donors was highest in naive CD4 (approximately 5%) and lowest in memory CD8 (around 0.4%).

CD8 cells regarded as naive lacked CD45RO, were positively chosen for CCR7, and omitted terminally differentiated effector memory CD45RA+ cells. Libraries were prepared by immunoSEQ multiplex PCR; TCRdb keeps only in-frame clonotypes and omits some of them. The sample consists of around 2.1 million clones, about 92% of them appearing once. This CDR3 region has 12 residues. Germline V gene data show CDR1 as MDHEN and CDR2 as SYDVKM. Trimming pared 8 bases from V and 0 bases from J, leaving 7 bases between. This clone has a handful of counts. Its matching antigen is unknown. The rearrangement links TRBV28 to TRBJ1-1; D uncertain. Sequenced input: naive CD8+ T cells from PBMCs. This TCR was recovered from a young man in good health. Some clones in this sample may be carry-over from other donors' samples. The CDR3 reads CASVHMNTEAFF. The CDR3 DNA sequence: TGTGCCAGCGTTCATATGAACACTGAAGCTTTCTTT.